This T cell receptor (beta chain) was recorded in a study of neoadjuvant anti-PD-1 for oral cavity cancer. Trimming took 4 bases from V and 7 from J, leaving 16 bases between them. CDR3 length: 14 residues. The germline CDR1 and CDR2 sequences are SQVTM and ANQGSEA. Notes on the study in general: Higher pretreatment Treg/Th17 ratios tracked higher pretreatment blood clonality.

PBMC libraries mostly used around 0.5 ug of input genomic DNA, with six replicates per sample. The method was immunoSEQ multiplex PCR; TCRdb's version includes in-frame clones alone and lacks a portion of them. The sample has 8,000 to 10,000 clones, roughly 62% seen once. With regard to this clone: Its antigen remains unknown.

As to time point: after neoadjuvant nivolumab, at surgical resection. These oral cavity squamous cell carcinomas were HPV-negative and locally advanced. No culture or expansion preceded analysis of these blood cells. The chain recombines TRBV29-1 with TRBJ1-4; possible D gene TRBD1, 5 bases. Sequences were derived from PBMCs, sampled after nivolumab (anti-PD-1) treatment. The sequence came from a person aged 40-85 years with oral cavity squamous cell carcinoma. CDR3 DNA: TGCAGCGTTGGGGTCGGGGCCCGGAGTGAAAAACTGTTTTTT. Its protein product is CSVGVGARSEKLFF.